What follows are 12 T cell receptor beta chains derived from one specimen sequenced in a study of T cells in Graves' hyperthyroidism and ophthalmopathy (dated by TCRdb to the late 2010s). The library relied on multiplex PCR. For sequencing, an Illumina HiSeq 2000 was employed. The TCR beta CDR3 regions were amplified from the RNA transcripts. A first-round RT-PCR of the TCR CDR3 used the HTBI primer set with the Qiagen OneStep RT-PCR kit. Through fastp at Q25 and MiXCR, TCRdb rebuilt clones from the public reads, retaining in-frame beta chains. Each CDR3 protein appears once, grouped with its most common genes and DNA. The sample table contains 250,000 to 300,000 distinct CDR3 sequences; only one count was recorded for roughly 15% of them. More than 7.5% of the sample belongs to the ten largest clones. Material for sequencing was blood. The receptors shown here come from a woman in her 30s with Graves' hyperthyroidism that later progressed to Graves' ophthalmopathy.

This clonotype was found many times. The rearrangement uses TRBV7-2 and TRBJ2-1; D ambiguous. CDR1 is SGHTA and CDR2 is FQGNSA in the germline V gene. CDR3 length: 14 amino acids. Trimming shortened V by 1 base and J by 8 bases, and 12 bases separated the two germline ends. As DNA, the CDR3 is TGTGCCAGCAGCTTAGATGGAGCGTCGGATGAGCAGTTCTTC. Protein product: CASSLDGASDEQFF. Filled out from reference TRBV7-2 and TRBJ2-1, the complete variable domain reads GAGVSQSPSNKVTEKGKDVELRCDPISGHTALYWYRQSLGQGLEFLIYFQGNSAPDKSGLPSDRFSAERTGGSVSTLTIQRTQQEDSAVYLCASSLDGASDEQFFGPGTRLTVL.

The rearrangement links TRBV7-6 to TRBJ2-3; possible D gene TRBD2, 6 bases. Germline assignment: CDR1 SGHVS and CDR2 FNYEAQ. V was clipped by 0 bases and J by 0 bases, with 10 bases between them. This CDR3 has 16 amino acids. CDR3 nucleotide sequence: TGTGCCAGCAGCTTAGCATCGGCGGGGAGCACAGATACGCAGTATTTT. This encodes CASSLASAGSTDTQYF.

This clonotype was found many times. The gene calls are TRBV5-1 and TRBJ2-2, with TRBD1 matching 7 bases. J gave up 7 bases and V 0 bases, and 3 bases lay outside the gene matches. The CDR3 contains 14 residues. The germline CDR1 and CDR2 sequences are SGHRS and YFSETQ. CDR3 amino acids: CASSLEGANGELFF. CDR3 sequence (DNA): TGCGCCAGCAGCTTGGAGGGGGCCAACGGGGAGCTGTTTTTT.

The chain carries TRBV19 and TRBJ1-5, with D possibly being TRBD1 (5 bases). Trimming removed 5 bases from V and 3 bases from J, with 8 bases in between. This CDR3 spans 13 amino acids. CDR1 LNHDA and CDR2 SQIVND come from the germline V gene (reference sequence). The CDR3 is CASSDRHNQPQHF. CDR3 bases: TGTGCCAGTAGTGACAGACACAATCAGCCCCAGCATTTT.

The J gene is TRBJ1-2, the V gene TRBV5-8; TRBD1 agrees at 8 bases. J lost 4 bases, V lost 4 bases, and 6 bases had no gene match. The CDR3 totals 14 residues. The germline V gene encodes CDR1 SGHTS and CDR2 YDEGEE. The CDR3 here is CASSEDRDLYGYTF. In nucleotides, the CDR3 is TGTGCCAGCAGCGAGGACAGGGACCTCTATGGCTACACCTTC.

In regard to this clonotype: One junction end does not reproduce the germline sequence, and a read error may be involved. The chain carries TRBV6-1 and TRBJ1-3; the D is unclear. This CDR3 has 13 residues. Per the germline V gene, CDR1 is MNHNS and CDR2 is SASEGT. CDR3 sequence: CASSEPVGSTIYF. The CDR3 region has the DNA TGTGCCAGCAGTGAGCCCGTTGGAAGCACCATATATTTT.

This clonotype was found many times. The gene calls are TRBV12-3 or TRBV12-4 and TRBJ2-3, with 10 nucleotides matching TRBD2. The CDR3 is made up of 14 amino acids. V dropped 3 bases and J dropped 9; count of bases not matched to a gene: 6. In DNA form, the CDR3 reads TGTGCCAGCAGTTTGGGATCTAGCGGGAGAACGCAGTATTTT. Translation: CASSLGSSGRTQYF.

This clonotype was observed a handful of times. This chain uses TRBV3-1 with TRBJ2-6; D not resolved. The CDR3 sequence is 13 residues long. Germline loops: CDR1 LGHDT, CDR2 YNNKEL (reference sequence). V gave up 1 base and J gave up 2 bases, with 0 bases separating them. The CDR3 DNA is TGTGCCAGCAGCCAAGCTGGGGCCAACGTCCTGACTTTC. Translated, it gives CASSQAGANVLTF.

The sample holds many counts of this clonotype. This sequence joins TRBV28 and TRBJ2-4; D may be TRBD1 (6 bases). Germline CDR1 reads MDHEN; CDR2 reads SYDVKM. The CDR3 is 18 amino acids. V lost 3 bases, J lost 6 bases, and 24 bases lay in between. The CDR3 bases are TGTGCCAGCAGTTTTCAGGGGCAGGACGGACAAATAGGAAACATTCAGTACTTC. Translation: CASSFQGQDGQIGNIQYF. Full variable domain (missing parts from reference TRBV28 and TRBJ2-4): DVKVTQSSRYLVKRTGEKVFLECVQDMDHENMFWYRQDPGLGLRLIYFSYDVKMKEKGDIPEGYSVSREKKERFSLILESASTNQTSMYLCASSFQGQDGQIGNIQYFGAGTRLSVL.

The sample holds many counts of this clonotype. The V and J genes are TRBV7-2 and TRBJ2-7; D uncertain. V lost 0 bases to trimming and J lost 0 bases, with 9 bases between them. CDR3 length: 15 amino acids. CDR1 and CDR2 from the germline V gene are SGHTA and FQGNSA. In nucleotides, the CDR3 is TGTGCCAGCAGCTTAGCCTTATTTGTCTCCTACGAGCAGTACTTC. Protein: CASSLALFVSYEQYF.

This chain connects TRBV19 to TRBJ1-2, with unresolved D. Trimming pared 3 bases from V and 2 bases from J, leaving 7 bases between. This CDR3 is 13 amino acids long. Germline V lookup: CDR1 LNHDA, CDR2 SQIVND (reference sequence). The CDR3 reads CASSMADNYGYTF. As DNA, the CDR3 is TGTGCCAGTAGTATGGCAGACAACTATGGCTACACCTTC.

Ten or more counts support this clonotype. CDR3 coding DNA: TGTGCCAGCAGTTACAATGTACGGGACAGCCGCACAGATACGCAGTATTTT. As protein: CASSYNVRDSRTDTQYF. J is TRBJ2-3 and V is TRBV6-2 or TRBV6-3, with 7 bases that match TRBD1. V lost 2 bases and J lost 1; bases outside the gene matches: 9. The CDR3 loop spans 17 amino acids. Germline V gene lookup returns CDR1 MNHEY and CDR2 SVGEGT.